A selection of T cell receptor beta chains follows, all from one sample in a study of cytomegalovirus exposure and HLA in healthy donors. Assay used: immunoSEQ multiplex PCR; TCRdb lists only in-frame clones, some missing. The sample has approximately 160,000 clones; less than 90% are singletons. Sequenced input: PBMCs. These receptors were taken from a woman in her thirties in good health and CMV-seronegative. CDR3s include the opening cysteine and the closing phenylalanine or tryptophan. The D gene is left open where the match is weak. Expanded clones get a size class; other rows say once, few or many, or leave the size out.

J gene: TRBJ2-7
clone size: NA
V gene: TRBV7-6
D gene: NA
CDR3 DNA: TGTGCCAGCAGCCCTGTCAGGGAAGGCTACGAGCAGTACTTC
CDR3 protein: CASSPVREGYEQYF

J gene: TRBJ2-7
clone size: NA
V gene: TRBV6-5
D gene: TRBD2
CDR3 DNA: TGTGCCAGCAGTTACGCTAGCGGGGGACTCTACGAGCAGTACTTC
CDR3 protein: CASSYASGGLYEQYF

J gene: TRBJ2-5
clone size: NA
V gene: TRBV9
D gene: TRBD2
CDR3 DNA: TGTGCCAGCAGCCCCCGGGTAGCGGGAGCTCAAGAGACCCAGTACTTC
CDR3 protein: CASSPRVAGAQETQYF

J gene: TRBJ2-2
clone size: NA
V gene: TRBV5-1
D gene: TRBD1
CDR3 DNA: TGCGCCAGCAGCCAACTGGACAGGAGAAACACCGGGGAGCTGTTTTTT
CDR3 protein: CASSQLDRRNTGELFF

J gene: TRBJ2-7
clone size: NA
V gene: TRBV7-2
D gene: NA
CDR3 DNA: TGTGCCAGCAGCCCCAGGGGAGAGGGCTACGAGCAGTACTTC
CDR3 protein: CASSPRGEGYEQYF

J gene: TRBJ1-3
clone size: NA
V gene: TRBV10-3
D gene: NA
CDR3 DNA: TGTGCCATCAGTGAGTGGACAGACTCTGGAAACACCATATATTTT
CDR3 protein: CAISEWTDSGNTIYF

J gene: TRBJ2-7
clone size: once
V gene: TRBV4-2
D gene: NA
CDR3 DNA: TGTGCCAGCAGCCAAGGGGACGGTTCCTCCTACGAGCAGTACTTC
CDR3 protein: CASSQGDGSSYEQYF

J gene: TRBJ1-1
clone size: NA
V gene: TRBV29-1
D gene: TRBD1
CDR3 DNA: TGCAGCGTTGGAAGTGGGACAGGGCGGACTGAAGCTTTCTTT
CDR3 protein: CSVGSGTGRTEAFF

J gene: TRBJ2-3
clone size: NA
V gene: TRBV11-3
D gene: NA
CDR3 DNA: TGTGCCAGCAGCTTCGGAGTCGGTTCCACAGATACGCAGTATTTT
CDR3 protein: CASSFGVGSTDTQYF

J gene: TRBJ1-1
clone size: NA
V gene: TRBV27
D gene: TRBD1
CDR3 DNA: TGTGCCAGCAGTCCCCAACCCGGGACAGGGTCGAACACTGAAGCTTTCTTT
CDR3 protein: CASSPQPGTGSNTEAFF

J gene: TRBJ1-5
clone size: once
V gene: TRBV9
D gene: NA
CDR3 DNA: TGTGCCAGCAGCCCCACAGGGATAGCGGATCAGCCCCAGCATTTT
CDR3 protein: CASSPTGIADQPQHF

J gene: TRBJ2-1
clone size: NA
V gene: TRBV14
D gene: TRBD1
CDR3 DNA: TGTGCCAGCAGCCAAGCCCCCGGGACAGGGGTGCCCACCAAGCAGTTCTTC
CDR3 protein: CASSQAPGTGVPTKQFF

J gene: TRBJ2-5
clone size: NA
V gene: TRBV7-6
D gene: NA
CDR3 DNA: TGTGCCAGCAGCCAGACCATGCATGGAGAGACCCAGTACTTC
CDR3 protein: CASSQTMHGETQYF

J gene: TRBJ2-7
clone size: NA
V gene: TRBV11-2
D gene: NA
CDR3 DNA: TGTGCCAGCAGCTTTGATCGGGAGCAGTACTTC
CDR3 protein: CASSFDREQYF

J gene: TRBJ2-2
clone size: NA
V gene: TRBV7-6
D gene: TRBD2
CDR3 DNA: TGTGCCAGCAGCCCGATGACTAGCCCCGGGGAGCTGTTTTTT
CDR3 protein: CASSPMTSPGELFF

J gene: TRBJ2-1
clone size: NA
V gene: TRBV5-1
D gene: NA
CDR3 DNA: TGCGCCAGCAAACTAGCATTCGAGCAGTTCTTC
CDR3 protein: CASKLAFEQFF

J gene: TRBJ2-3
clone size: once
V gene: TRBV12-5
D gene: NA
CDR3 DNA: TGTGCTAGTGGGGGGGCCGAGTCAGATACGCAGTATTTT
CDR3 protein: CASGGAESDTQYF

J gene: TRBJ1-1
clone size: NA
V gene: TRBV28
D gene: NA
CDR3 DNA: TGTGCCAGCAGTATGACAGTTGAGAACACTGAAGCTTTCTTT
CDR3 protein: CASSMTVENTEAFF

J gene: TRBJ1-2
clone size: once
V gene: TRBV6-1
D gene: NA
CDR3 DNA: TGTGCCAGCAGTGAATGGGGCCAGGGAAACTATGGCTACACCTTC
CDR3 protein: CASSEWGQGNYGYTF

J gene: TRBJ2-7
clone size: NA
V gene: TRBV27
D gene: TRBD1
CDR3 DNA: TGTGCCAGCAGCCGCACCGGGACAGGGTACGAGCAGTACTTC
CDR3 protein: CASSRTGTGYEQYF

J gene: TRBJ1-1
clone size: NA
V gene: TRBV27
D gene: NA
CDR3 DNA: TGTGCCAGCAGTTTAAGGGAGGGCGGTGAAGCTTTCTTT
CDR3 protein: CASSLREGGEAFF

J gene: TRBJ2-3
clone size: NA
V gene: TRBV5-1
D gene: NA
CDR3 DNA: TGCGCCAGCAGCTTGGAGATCAGGGGAGGGACAGATACGCAGTATTTT
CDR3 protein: CASSLEIRGGTDTQYF

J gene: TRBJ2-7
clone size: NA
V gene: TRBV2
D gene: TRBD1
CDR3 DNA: TGTGCCAGCGGCTATAAAGGACAGGGGGCCAGCGAGCAGTACTTC
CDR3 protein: CASGYKGQGASEQYF

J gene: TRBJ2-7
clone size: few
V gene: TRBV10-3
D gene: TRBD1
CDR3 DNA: TGTGCCATCAGCCCCGGGACAGGGGCTGGCGAGCAGTACTTC
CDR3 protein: CAISPGTGAGEQYF

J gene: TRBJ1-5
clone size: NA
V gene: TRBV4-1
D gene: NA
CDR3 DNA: TGCGCCAGCAGCCCGGGCGATTATAGCAATCAGCCCCAGCATTTT
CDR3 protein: CASSPGDYSNQPQHF

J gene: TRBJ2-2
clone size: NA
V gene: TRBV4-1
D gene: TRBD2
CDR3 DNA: TGCGCCAGCGCTCGACTAGCGGGAAACACCGGGGAGCTGTTTTTT
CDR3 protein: CASARLAGNTGELFF

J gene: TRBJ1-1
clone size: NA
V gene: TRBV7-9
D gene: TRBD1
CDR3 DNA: TGTGCCAGCAGCCCAGGGACAGCCGGTGAAGCTTTCTTT
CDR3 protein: CASSPGTAGEAFF

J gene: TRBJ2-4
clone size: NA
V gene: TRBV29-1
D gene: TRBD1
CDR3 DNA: TGCAGCGTTGAAGAAGACAGGGGTCGACGTTACATTCAGTACTTC
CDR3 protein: CSVEEDRGRRYIQYF

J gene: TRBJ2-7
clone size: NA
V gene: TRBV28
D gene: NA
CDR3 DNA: TGTGCCAGCAGCTCATCAGGGTTCGAGCAGTACTTC
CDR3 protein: CASSSSGFEQYF

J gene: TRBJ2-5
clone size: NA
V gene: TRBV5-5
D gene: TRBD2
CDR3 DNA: TGTGCCAGCAGCTTGGGACGGGGGGTCCTTGAGACCCAGTACTTC
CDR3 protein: CASSLGRGVLETQYF

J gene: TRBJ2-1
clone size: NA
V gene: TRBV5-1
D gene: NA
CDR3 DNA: TGCGCCAGCAGCTTGGTTGGTCGAGATGAGCAGTTCTTC
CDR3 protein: CASSLVGRDEQFF

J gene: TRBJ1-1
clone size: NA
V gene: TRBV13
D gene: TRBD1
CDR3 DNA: TGTGCCAGCAGCACCCCGACAGGGGGCGCGAGGAACACTGAAGCTTTCTTT
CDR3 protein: CASSTPTGGARNTEAFF

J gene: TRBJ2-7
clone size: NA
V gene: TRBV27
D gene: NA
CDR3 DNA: TGTGCCAGCAGTTTTCGGGCAGCTAGCTCCTACGAGCAGTACTTC
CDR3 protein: CASSFRAASSYEQYF